These T cell receptor beta chains were read from a single sample in a study of T cell responses to AZD1222 COVID-19 vaccine. The assay was immunoSEQ multiplex PCR, and TCRdb's table has in-frame clones only and misses some. The sample includes about 110,000 clones, almost 90% of them seen just once. The material sequenced was peripheral blood, taken on day 0 of AZD1222 vaccination. The receptors here all came from an adult in good health. CDR3s include the opening cysteine and the closing phenylalanine or tryptophan. Fields, in order: V gene, J gene, CDR3 length, D gene, clone size, CDR3 DNA, CDR3 protein. D genes are given only for firm matches. Clone size is shown for a subset of rows, as once, few, many or a class of expanded clone.

v_gene: TRBV9
j_gene: TRBJ1-1
len: 16
d_gene: TRBD1
abundance: NA
CDR3nt: TGTGCCAGCAGCCGTTCAGGGGGCTTGTTGAACACTGAAGCTTTCTTT
CDR3aa: CASSRSGGLLNTEAFF

v_gene: TRBV4-1
j_gene: TRBJ1-3
len: 19
d_gene: TRBD1
abundance: NA
CDR3nt: TGCGCCAGCAGCCAAGTCCGGGCAGGGGGAGAACCCTCTGGAAACACCATATATTTT
CDR3aa: CASSQVRAGGEPSGNTIYF

v_gene: TRBV6-5
j_gene: TRBJ2-7
len: 13
d_gene: NA
abundance: NA
CDR3nt: TGTGCCAGCAGGAAGGCGGGACCCTACGAGCAGTACTTC
CDR3aa: CASRKAGPYEQYF

v_gene: TRBV19
j_gene: TRBJ1-1
len: 14
d_gene: TRBD1
abundance: NA
CDR3nt: TGTGCCAGTACCTCGGGACAGGAGAACACTGAAGCTTTCTTT
CDR3aa: CASTSGQENTEAFF

v_gene: TRBV6-5
j_gene: TRBJ1-6
len: 16
d_gene: NA
abundance: NA
CDR3nt: TGTGCCAGCAGTTACGGGTCGGGGATAATCAATTCACCCCTCCACTTT
CDR3aa: CASSYGSGIINSPLHF

v_gene: TRBV10-3
j_gene: TRBJ2-7
len: 14
d_gene: TRBD1
abundance: NA
CDR3nt: TGTGCCACTAACGATCGACAGGGACCCTACGAGCAGTACTTC
CDR3aa: CATNDRQGPYEQYF

v_gene: TRBV2
j_gene: TRBJ1-1
len: 13
d_gene: TRBD1
abundance: NA
CDR3nt: TGTGCCAGCACAATAGACAGGGGACCTGAAGCTTTCTTT
CDR3aa: CASTIDRGPEAFF

v_gene: TRBV4-3
j_gene: TRBJ2-7
len: 15
d_gene: TRBD2
abundance: NA
CDR3nt: TGCGCCAGCAGCGCTCAAGCGGGGACCACCTACGAGCAGTACTTC
CDR3aa: CASSAQAGTTYEQYF

v_gene: TRBV4-2
j_gene: TRBJ2-1
len: 12
d_gene: NA
abundance: NA
CDR3nt: TGTGCCAGCAGCCAAGATAGGAGGGAGCAGTTCTTC
CDR3aa: CASSQDRREQFF

v_gene: TRBV5-1
j_gene: TRBJ2-7
len: 15
d_gene: TRBD2
abundance: once
CDR3nt: TGCGCCAGCGGTAGAGGAACTAGCGGGAGTTACGAGCAGTACTTC
CDR3aa: CASGRGTSGSYEQYF

v_gene: TRBV28
j_gene: TRBJ1-1
len: 13
d_gene: TRBD1
abundance: NA
CDR3nt: TGTGTAACAAAAGAGACAGGGGGCACTGAAGCTTTCTTT
CDR3aa: CVTKETGGTEAFF

v_gene: TRBV5-1
j_gene: TRBJ2-2
len: 15
d_gene: NA
abundance: NA
CDR3nt: TGCGCCAGCAGCTCGACAGGGAGGGGAGCCGGGGAGCTGTTTTTT
CDR3aa: CASSSTGRGAGELFF

v_gene: TRBV5-4
j_gene: TRBJ2-6
len: 18
d_gene: NA
abundance: NA
CDR3nt: TGTGCCAGCAGCTCATCCGGGACTGGGGGCTCTGGGGCCAACGTCCTGACTTTC
CDR3aa: CASSSSGTGGSGANVLTF

v_gene: TRBV12-3/TRBV12-4
j_gene: TRBJ1-6
len: 13
d_gene: TRBD1
abundance: NA
CDR3nt: TGTGCCAGCAGCGGACAGGGGAATTCACCCCTCCACTTT
CDR3aa: CASSGQGNSPLHF

v_gene: TRBV7-3
j_gene: TRBJ2-7
len: 16
d_gene: NA
abundance: NA
CDR3nt: TGTGCCAGCAGCCCAGCAGGGGCCGTGGGGTCCTACGAGCAGTACTTC
CDR3aa: CASSPAGAVGSYEQYF

v_gene: TRBV19
j_gene: TRBJ2-2
len: 13
d_gene: NA
abundance: NA
CDR3nt: TGTGCCAGTAGTACTACAGGCACCGGGGAGCTGTTTTTT
CDR3aa: CASSTTGTGELFF

v_gene: TRBV5-4
j_gene: TRBJ2-7
len: 14
d_gene: NA
abundance: NA
CDR3nt: TGTGCCAGCAGCTTGCTGGGGGCGAAGGACGAGCAGTACTTC
CDR3aa: CASSLLGAKDEQYF

v_gene: TRBV7-9
j_gene: TRBJ1-6
len: 13
d_gene: NA
abundance: NA
CDR3nt: TGTGCCAGCAGCTTATGGGACGCCGAGGCCCTCCACTTT
CDR3aa: CASSLWDAEALHF

v_gene: TRBV5-1
j_gene: TRBJ2-2
len: 15
d_gene: TRBD1
abundance: NA
CDR3nt: TGCGCCAGCAGCTTGGGGACAGGGAGCACCGGGGAGCTGTTTTTT
CDR3aa: CASSLGTGSTGELFF

v_gene: TRBV20-1
j_gene: TRBJ2-7
len: 11
d_gene: NA
abundance: NA
CDR3nt: TGCAGTGCCCCAGGGATGAGTGAGCAGTACTTC
CDR3aa: CSAPGMSEQYF

v_gene: TRBV28
j_gene: TRBJ2-7
len: 16
d_gene: NA
abundance: few
CDR3nt: TGTGCCAGCAGTTTGGGGGGGACAGCCTCTCTCTACGAGCAGTACTTC
CDR3aa: CASSLGGTASLYEQYF

v_gene: TRBV10-3
j_gene: TRBJ1-3
len: 13
d_gene: NA
abundance: few
CDR3nt: TGTGCCATCAGAGGAGTAGGTGGAAACACCATATATTTT
CDR3aa: CAIRGVGGNTIYF

v_gene: TRBV5-1
j_gene: TRBJ1-4
len: 15
d_gene: NA
abundance: once
CDR3nt: TGCGCCAGCAGCTCCCAGCGGAACGCGGATGAAAAACTGTTTTTT
CDR3aa: CASSSQRNADEKLFF

v_gene: TRBV30
j_gene: TRBJ1-5
len: 12
d_gene: NA
abundance: NA
CDR3nt: TGTGCCTGGGGCGGGGGGAGCCAGCCCCAGCATTTT
CDR3aa: CAWGGGSQPQHF

v_gene: TRBV6-5
j_gene: TRBJ2-3
len: 13
d_gene: TRBD1
abundance: NA
CDR3nt: TGTGCCAGCCGGGACAGTTCCACAGATACGCAGTATTTT
CDR3aa: CASRDSSTDTQYF

v_gene: TRBV7-9
j_gene: TRBJ2-1
len: 16
d_gene: NA
abundance: NA
CDR3nt: TGTGCCAGCAGCCCCCGGGACCTAAGAAGATACAATGAGCAGTTCTTC
CDR3aa: CASSPRDLRRYNEQFF

v_gene: TRBV6-1
j_gene: TRBJ1-1
len: 14
d_gene: TRBD1
abundance: NA
CDR3nt: TGTGCCAGCAGTGAACAGGGGGCGCGGACTGAAGCTTTCTTT
CDR3aa: CASSEQGARTEAFF

v_gene: TRBV3-1/TRBV3-2
j_gene: TRBJ1-4
len: 15
d_gene: NA
abundance: NA
CDR3nt: TGTGCCAGCAGCGTCGCGGGGCGCGTTAATGAAAAACTGTTTTTT
CDR3aa: CASSVAGRVNEKLFF

v_gene: TRBV23-1
j_gene: TRBJ1-5
len: 14
d_gene: NA
abundance: once
CDR3nt: TGCGCCAGCAGAACAGGGACTAGCAATCAGCCCCAGCATTTT
CDR3aa: CASRTGTSNQPQHF

v_gene: TRBV3-1/TRBV3-2
j_gene: TRBJ1-5
len: 14
d_gene: TRBD1
abundance: NA
CDR3nt: TGTGCCAGCAGCGAGGGACAGGGCCATCAGCCCCAGCATTTT
CDR3aa: CASSEGQGHQPQHF

v_gene: TRBV19
j_gene: TRBJ1-1
len: 13
d_gene: NA
abundance: NA
CDR3nt: TGTGCCAGTAGTATCTGGGAGGACACTGAAGCTTTCTTT
CDR3aa: CASSIWEDTEAFF

v_gene: TRBV11-2
j_gene: TRBJ1-1
len: 12
d_gene: NA
abundance: NA
CDR3nt: TGTGCCAGCAACCTCCGAGGCACTGAAGCTTTCTTT
CDR3aa: CASNLRGTEAFF

v_gene: TRBV19
j_gene: TRBJ1-2
len: 13
d_gene: TRBD1
abundance: NA
CDR3nt: TGTGCCAGTACCCTGGGACAGGTCTATGGCTACACCTTC
CDR3aa: CASTLGQVYGYTF

v_gene: TRBV12-3/TRBV12-4
j_gene: TRBJ2-3
len: 13
d_gene: NA
abundance: NA
CDR3nt: TGTGCCAGCACCGTTTATGCCACAGATACGCAGTATTTT
CDR3aa: CASTVYATDTQYF

v_gene: TRBV2
j_gene: TRBJ1-5
len: 13
d_gene: NA
abundance: NA
CDR3nt: TGTGCCAGCACGAGGACATCCGATCAGCCCCAGCATTTT
CDR3aa: CASTRTSDQPQHF

v_gene: TRBV18
j_gene: TRBJ2-7
len: 14
d_gene: TRBD1
abundance: NA
CDR3nt: TGTGCCAGCTCACAGGACAGGTCCTCCTACGAGCAGTACTTC
CDR3aa: CASSQDRSSYEQYF

v_gene: TRBV5-6
j_gene: TRBJ1-2
len: 15
d_gene: NA
abundance: NA
CDR3nt: TGTGCCAGCAGCTTATCGCCTGGCCGGAACTATGGCTACACCTTC
CDR3aa: CASSLSPGRNYGYTF

v_gene: TRBV6-5
j_gene: TRBJ2-1
len: 15
d_gene: TRBD2
abundance: NA
CDR3nt: TGTGCCAGCAGTTACGGAGCGGGGCACTACAATGAGCAGTTCTTC
CDR3aa: CASSYGAGHYNEQFF

v_gene: TRBV6-5
j_gene: TRBJ2-7
len: 16
d_gene: TRBD1
abundance: NA
CDR3nt: TGTGCCAGCAGTTACTCGAGAATGGGGACAGGCTACGAGCAGTACTTC
CDR3aa: CASSYSRMGTGYEQYF

v_gene: TRBV5-4
j_gene: TRBJ1-3
len: 11
d_gene: NA
abundance: NA
CDR3nt: TGTGCCAGCAGCTTCGGAAACACCATATATTTT
CDR3aa: CASSFGNTIYF

v_gene: TRBV5-6
j_gene: TRBJ1-1
len: 15
d_gene: NA
abundance: NA
CDR3nt: TGTGCCAGCAGCTTCCTTGGAGGGCGAGACACTGAAGCTTTCTTT
CDR3aa: CASSFLGGRDTEAFF

v_gene: TRBV14
j_gene: TRBJ2-6
len: 13
d_gene: NA
abundance: NA
CDR3nt: TGTGCCAGCACTGACTCTGGGGCCAACGTCCTGACTTTC
CDR3aa: CASTDSGANVLTF

v_gene: TRBV19
j_gene: TRBJ2-3
len: 13
d_gene: NA
abundance: NA
CDR3nt: TGTGCCAGTAGTATCGCTAGCACAGATACGCAGTATTTT
CDR3aa: CASSIASTDTQYF

v_gene: TRBV5-1
j_gene: TRBJ2-1
len: 14
d_gene: TRBD1
abundance: NA
CDR3nt: TGCGCCAGCAGCCCCACCCGGACCTCAGGGGGGCAGTTCTTC
CDR3aa: CASSPTRTSGGQFF

v_gene: TRBV7-3
j_gene: TRBJ1-4
len: 14
d_gene: NA
abundance: NA
CDR3nt: TGTGCCAGCAGCTTAGGGGGTCCGGGGGAAAAACTGTTTTTT
CDR3aa: CASSLGGPGEKLFF

v_gene: TRBV5-4
j_gene: TRBJ2-7
len: 14
d_gene: NA
abundance: NA
CDR3nt: TGTGCCAGCAGTTATAACACTGCCTCCTACGAGCAGTACTTC
CDR3aa: CASSYNTASYEQYF

v_gene: TRBV6-5
j_gene: TRBJ2-7
len: 14
d_gene: NA
abundance: NA
CDR3nt: TGTGCCAGCAGTTTCCAGGGACGGTACTACGAGCAGTACTTC
CDR3aa: CASSFQGRYYEQYF

v_gene: TRBV27
j_gene: TRBJ2-7
len: 16
d_gene: NA
abundance: once
CDR3nt: TGTGCCAGCAGCCATCTCTCTAGTTCCGCGGGGTACGAGCAGTACTTC
CDR3aa: CASSHLSSSAGYEQYF

v_gene: TRBV12-5
j_gene: TRBJ2-1
len: 15
d_gene: NA
abundance: NA
CDR3nt: TGTGCTAGTGGCCTCCAGCCCAGCTCCTACAATGAGCAGTTCTTC
CDR3aa: CASGLQPSSYNEQFF

v_gene: TRBV7-2
j_gene: TRBJ1-2
len: 16
d_gene: NA
abundance: NA
CDR3nt: TGTGCCAGCAGCTTACACCGGCAGGCTTTGGGGTATGGCTACACCTTC
CDR3aa: CASSLHRQALGYGYTF

v_gene: TRBV19
j_gene: TRBJ1-5
len: 15
d_gene: NA
abundance: NA
CDR3nt: TGTGCCAGTAGTATTAATCTGGGGGGGTATCAGCCCCAGCATTTT
CDR3aa: CASSINLGGYQPQHF

v_gene: TRBV6-5
j_gene: TRBJ1-4
len: 15
d_gene: NA
abundance: NA
CDR3nt: TGTGCCAGCAGGGCCCATCTAACGGGTAATGAAAAACTGTTTTTT
CDR3aa: CASRAHLTGNEKLFF

v_gene: TRBV19
j_gene: TRBJ1-1
len: 16
d_gene: NA
abundance: NA
CDR3nt: TGTGCCAGTAACCCTCTGAGGGGATGGGGGAACACTGAAGCTTTCTTT
CDR3aa: CASNPLRGWGNTEAFF

v_gene: TRBV5-5
j_gene: TRBJ2-5
len: 14
d_gene: NA
abundance: NA
CDR3nt: TGTGCCAGCAGCTTGGCCCCCAGGCAAGAGACCCAGTACTTC
CDR3aa: CASSLAPRQETQYF

v_gene: TRBV12-3/TRBV12-4
j_gene: TRBJ1-4
len: 13
d_gene: NA
abundance: few
CDR3nt: TGTGCCAGCAGTCTCAGGGGAGGGGAAAAACTGTTTTTT
CDR3aa: CASSLRGGEKLFF

v_gene: TRBV7-3
j_gene: TRBJ2-1
len: 14
d_gene: TRBD2
abundance: NA
CDR3nt: TGTGCCAGCAGCCCCTCATTGGCGGGAGACGTGCAGTTCTTC
CDR3aa: CASSPSLAGDVQFF

v_gene: TRBV6-1
j_gene: TRBJ2-7
len: 12
d_gene: NA
abundance: NA
CDR3nt: TGTGCCAGCAGTGAACGGGGTGGGGAGCAGTACTTC
CDR3aa: CASSERGGEQYF

v_gene: TRBV28
j_gene: TRBJ2-1
len: 14
d_gene: TRBD2
abundance: NA
CDR3nt: TGTGCCAGCAGTTCTCTCGGGGGGGACAATGAGCAGTTCTTC
CDR3aa: CASSSLGGDNEQFF